Listed here are 9 T cell receptor beta chains from one sample, sequenced in a study of tumor and adjacent non-tumor tissue in lung cancer. The library came from three nested PCR rounds adapted from ARM-PCR protocols. TCRdb ran MiXCR on the multiplex PCR reads and lists one entry per CDR3 protein. The sample has some 77,000 distinct CDR3 sequences, under 70% seen once. No cell sorting was done before RNA was extracted from the tissue. The specimen sequenced was lung tumor tissue. The receptor set was obtained from a woman aged 70-85 years with non-small cell lung cancer.

The genes are TRBV6-6 and TRBJ2-1, with 8 bases lining up with TRBD2. This CDR3 has 14 residues. The germline gives CDR1 MNHNY, CDR2 SVGAGI (reference sequence). Losses at the gene ends were 6 bases for V and 5 bases for J; bases not matched to a gene: 6. DNA for the CDR3: TGTGCCAGCAGCACGGGACTAGATGACAATGAGCAGTTCTTC. Its translation is CASSTGLDDNEQFF.

This chain connects TRBV19 to TRBJ2-7, with TRBD2 matching 12 bases. V was clipped by 10 bases and J by 7 bases; unmatched bases: 8. The length of the CDR3 is 13 residues. The germline V gene encodes CDR1 LNHDA and CDR2 SQIVND (reference sequence). In DNA form, the CDR3 reads TGTGCCACTAGCGGGAGGGCCTCAGGGGAGCAGTACTTC. This sequence encodes CATSGRASGEQYF.

This clonotype has a count of ten or more. This chain connects TRBV24-1 to TRBJ2-7; TRBD1 is a possible D gene (5 bases). V lost 4 bases and J 2 bases, leaving 17 bases between the germline ends. CDR3 length equals 16 residues. In germline, CDR1 is KGHDR, CDR2 SFDVKD. The chain's CDR3 is CATSDTSTGPTYEQYF. CDR3 DNA sequence: TGTGCCACCAGTGACACATCCACAGGACCGACCTACGAGCAGTACTTC.

The V gene is TRBV6-2 or TRBV6-3, the J gene TRBJ2-1, with 8 bases aligning to TRBD1. The CDR3 totals 15 residues. Germline CDR1 and CDR2: MNHEY and SVGEGT. V dropped 1 base and J dropped 12; count of bases not matched to a gene: 11. The CDR3, as DNA: TGTGCCAGCAGTTACTGGCAGGGGGCGCGGGATCGGCAGTTCTTC. Translated, it gives CASSYWQGARDRQFF.

Notes on this clonotype: At one of its ends the junction is not consistent with the germline gene, which may arise from a read error. This chain links TRBV29-1 with TRBJ2-2, with a possible D match to TRBD2 (5 bases). There are 13 residues in the CDR3. CDR1 is SQVTM, CDR2 ANQGSEA, per germline. CDR3 sequence reads: CSVEEGNTGELSF. The CDR3 DNA sequence: TGCAGCGTTGAAGAAGGGAACACCGGGGAGCTGTCTTTT.

Notes on this clonotype: Compared with germline, one end of the junction differs, possibly owing to a read error. The chain couples TRBV5-6 to TRBJ2-5; D may be TRBD1 (6 bases). The CDR3 loop spans 11 amino acids. CDR1 and CDR2 from the germline V gene are SGHDT and YYEEEE. Here the CDR3 reads CASILRDTLYF. The CDR3 bases are TGTGCTAGCATCTTGAGGGACACACTTTACTTC.

This sequence joins TRBV6-6 and TRBJ1-3; no clear D gene. The CDR3 has 15 residues. The V end lost 8 bases, the J end lost 3 bases, and 17 bases lay between the germline ends. Germline lookup yields CDR1 MNHNY and CDR2 SVGAGI (reference sequence). The CDR3 DNA reads TGTGCCAGCTGTTCACTGGGCCAACTTGGAAACACCATATATTTT. Protein: CASCSLGQLGNTIYF.

This clonotype was observed at least ten times. The CDR3 reads CSASSGLAEGKDEQYF. In DNA form, the CDR3 reads TGCAGTGCTAGTTCCGGACTAGCGGAGGGTAAGGACGAGCAGTACTTC. The chain links TRBV20-1 to TRBJ2-7, with 10 bases identical to TRBD2. With V trimmed by 3 bases and J by 5 bases, 13 bases remained unmatched. This CDR3 comprises 16 residues. CDR1 is DFQATT, CDR2 SNEGSKA, per germline (reference sequence).

The CDR3 spells CDSSLDIATYEQYF. The CDR3 DNA reads as TGTGACAGTAGCTTAGATATTGCAACCTACGAGCAGTACTTC. The V and J genes are TRBV11-2 and TRBJ2-7; no firm D call. The germline gives CDR1 SGHAT, CDR2 FQNNGV. The CDR3 sequence is 14 residues long.